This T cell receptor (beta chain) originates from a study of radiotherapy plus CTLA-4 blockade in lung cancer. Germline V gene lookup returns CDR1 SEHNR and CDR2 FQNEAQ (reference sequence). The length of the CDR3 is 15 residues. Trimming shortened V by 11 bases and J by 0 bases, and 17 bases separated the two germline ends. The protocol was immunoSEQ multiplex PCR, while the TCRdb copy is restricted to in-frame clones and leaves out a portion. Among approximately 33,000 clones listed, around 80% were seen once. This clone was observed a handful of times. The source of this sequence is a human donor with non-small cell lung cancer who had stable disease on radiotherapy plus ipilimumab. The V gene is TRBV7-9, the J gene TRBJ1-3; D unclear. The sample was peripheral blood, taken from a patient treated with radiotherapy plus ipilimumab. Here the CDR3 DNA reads TGTGCCGTTAGACCGGTCACGGACTCTGGAAACACCATATATTTT. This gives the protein CAVRPVTDSGNTIYF.